Listed below are T cell receptor beta chains from one sample, sequenced in a study of blood T cell repertoires in COVID-19. TCRdb keeps only in-frame clones here, not all; method: immunoSEQ multiplex PCR. In the table there are tens of thousands of clones, about nine tenths of which are singletons. Sequencing was carried out using peripheral blood. The receptors stem from a woman aged 80 or over with acute or convalescent COVID-19. The conserved cysteine and the conserved F or W are not part of the CDR3 here. Fields, in order: V gene, CDR3 protein.

>TRBV7-2
ASSPGGVRETQY
>TRBV2
ASSPAPGGGLVEQF
>TRBV15
ATSRGLDRGPTEAF
>TRBV6-5
ASSAGRSSSYEQY
>TRBV3-1/TRBV3-2
ASSQSGQGPYEQY
>TRBV2
ASSATGTGNQPQH
>TRBV19
ASRSGAGLDTQY
>TRBV19
ASRDSHSGNTIY
>TRBV3-1/TRBV3-2
ASSQSALDSSNYGYT
>TRBV27
ASSRHRDSLYGYT
>TRBV5-1
ASSLRTFYNEQF
>TRBV2
ASTLNYGYT
>TRBV12-3/TRBV12-4
ASTSGYHTEAF
>TRBV6-5
ASTPDWTQETQY
>TRBV12-3/TRBV12-4
ASNLNGVYGYT
>TRBV29-1
SVLRGGLTGELF
>TRBV7-2
ASSPVAGGYNEQF
>TRBV18
ASSPWLAGQPRQTGELF
>TRBV30
AWHRGRYYGYT
>TRBV7-2
ASSTGLGGPAYEQY
>TRBV30
AWRTGVGQPQH
>TRBV7-8
ASSLRTGDQPQH
>TRBV11-2
ASSFSGAGETQY
>TRBV6-2/TRBV6-3
ASSYLRGNRWETQY
>TRBV6-2/TRBV6-3
ASSRQGSYNEQF
>TRBV4-1
ASSQERRDTQY
>TRBV4-3
ASSQAAGTNEKLF
>TRBV6-2/TRBV6-3
ASSPLSYEQY
>TRBV9
ASSVGQGSTGELF